A single sample gave rise to the 24 T cell receptor beta chains below, sequenced in a study of blood T cell repertoires in COVID-19. Repertoires were generated with immunoSEQ multiplex PCR, while TCRdb's copy carries only in-frame clones and drops some. This sample has roughly 220,000 clones, with around four fifths found just once. Sequencing was carried out using peripheral blood. These receptors came from a man aged 25 to 40 with active or convalescent COVID-19.

The chain links TRBV28 to TRBJ1-2; no clear D. The CDR3 loop spans 15 amino acids. V was trimmed by 3 bases and J by 4 bases, leaving 15 bases between them. Germline V lookup: CDR1 MDHEN, CDR2 SYDVKM. Here the CDR3 DNA reads TGTGCCAGCAGTTTTAGTGGGCAGCATCTCTATGGCTACACCTTC. Protein sequence: CASSFSGQHLYGYTF.

This clone occurred once. The rearrangement uses TRBV30 and TRBJ2-7; 9 bases align to TRBD1. The CDR3 loop spans 13 amino acids. J lost 3 bases, V lost 8 bases, and 8 bases had no gene match. Germline assignment: CDR1 GTSNPN and CDR2 SVGIG (reference sequence). The CDR3 protein is CAGGGTGIYEQYF. In DNA, the CDR3 is TGTGCCGGGGGAGGGACAGGGATCTACGAGCAGTACTTC.

The chain couples TRBV15 to TRBJ1-5; D is unclear. The CDR3 is 15 residues long. From germline, CDR1 is LNHNV and CDR2 YYDKDF (reference sequence). V was pared by 0 bases and J by 1 base, with 7 bases between. The CDR3, as DNA: TGTGCCACCAGCAGAGACAACAAGAGCAATCAGCCCCAGCATTTT. As protein: CATSRDNKSNQPQHF.

The chain joins TRBV3-1 (or the pseudogene TRBV3-2) to TRBJ2-7, with 10 bases fitting TRBD1. The CDR3 covers 14 residues. Losses at the gene ends were 5 bases for V and 2 bases for J; bases not matched to a gene: 3. In germline, CDR1 is LGHDT, CDR2 YNNKEL (reference sequence). The CDR3 loop is CASSRGQGAYEQYF. CDR3 nucleotides: TGTGCCAGCAGCAGAGGACAGGGGGCCTACGAGCAGTACTTC.

The V call is TRBV6-5, the J call TRBJ1-5; tentatively, D is TRBD1 (5 bases). The V gene lost 6 bases and the J gene lost 4 bases, with 10 bases spanning the gap. CDR1 MNHEY and CDR2 SVGAGI come from the germline V gene. This CDR3 contains 13 residues. The CDR3 DNA follows: TGTGCCAGCAGAAGACAGCTAAATCAGCCCCAGCATTTT. It is translated as CASRRQLNQPQHF.

The rearrangement links TRBV9 to TRBJ2-1; 15 positions match TRBD2. The CDR3 length is 16 residues. V trimming: 4 bases; J trimming: 9 bases; junction bases outside the gene matches: 8. Germline CDR1 and CDR2: SGDLS and YYNGEE. This CDR3 reads CASSFGLAGGPGEQFF. CDR3 bases: TGTGCCAGCAGCTTCGGACTAGCGGGGGGGCCAGGTGAGCAGTTCTTC.

The V and J genes are TRBV30 and TRBJ2-7, with 8 positions matching TRBD2. The CDR3 spans 14 residues. Looked up from germline, CDR1 is GTSNPN and CDR2 is SVGIG (reference sequence). V lost 3 bases to trimming and J lost 0 bases; unmatched junction nucleotides: 4. CDR3 region: CAWSGRESSYEQYF. CDR3 in DNA: TGTGCCTGGAGCGGGAGGGAAAGCTCCTACGAGCAGTACTTC.

The chain joins TRBV11-2 to TRBJ1-5, with D possibly being TRBD1 (5 bases). The V end was cut by 0 bases, the J end by 6 bases, with 12 bases between. Germline V gene lookup returns CDR1 SGHAT and CDR2 FQNNGV. The CDR3 runs 15 residues. In DNA form, the CDR3 reads TGTGCCAGCAGCTTAGATGGGGGGATTTTTCAGCCCCAGCATTTT. Translating it yields CASSLDGGIFQPQHF.

V and J are TRBV3-1 (or the pseudogene TRBV3-2) and TRBJ2-3; a weak D match, TRBD2 (6 bases). CDR1 and CDR2 (germline): LGHDT, YNNKEL (reference sequence). The V end was cut by 5 bases, the J end by 6 bases, with 18 bases between. This CDR3 has 15 amino acids. CDR3 nucleotide sequence: TGTGCCAGCAGCGCGACCGAATGGGGGGTGGATACGCAGTATTTT. This codes for CASSATEWGVDTQYF.

The V gene is TRBV7-3, the J gene TRBJ2-3; the match to TRBD2 covers 8 bases. The germline V gene encodes CDR1 SGHTA and CDR2 FQGTGA. The CDR3 spans 15 residues. Trimming at V came to 2 bases and at J to 4 bases, leaving 5 bases not matched to a gene. CDR3 sequence: CASSLPGLASDTQYF. The CDR3 region has the DNA TGTGCCAGCAGCTTACCCGGACTAGCATCAGATACGCAGTATTTT.

The V gene is TRBV5-5, the J gene TRBJ2-1, with 8 bases fitting TRBD1. The V and J ends lost 3 bases and 7 bases, in that order; junction bases with no gene match: 3. The CDR3 has 13 amino acids. Germline loops: CDR1 SGHKS, CDR2 YYEKEE (reference sequence). This CDR3 is CASSSDRVNEQFF. The DNA of the CDR3 is TGTGCCAGCAGCTCGGACAGGGTGAATGAGCAGTTCTTC.

The rearrangement links TRBV6-4 to TRBJ2-5; 12 bases agree with TRBD2. Losses at the gene ends were 3 bases for V and 3 bases for J; bases not matched to a gene: 5. The germline gives CDR1 MRHNA, CDR2 SNTAGT. This CDR3 comprises 16 residues. The CDR3 spells CASSDTSGGSKETQYF. The CDR3 bases are TGTGCCAGCAGTGATACTAGCGGGGGGTCTAAAGAGACCCAGTACTTC.

J is TRBJ1-1 and V is TRBV2; D is unresolved. Per germline, CDR1 SNHLY and CDR2 FYNNEI. There are 13 residues in the CDR3. V was trimmed by 5 bases and J by 0 bases, leaving 7 bases between them. In nucleotides, the CDR3 is TGTGCCAGCAGTTCACAGATGAACACTGAAGCTTTCTTT. It codes for CASSSQMNTEAFF.

This clone was seen once. V and J are TRBV15 and TRBJ2-5; the D gene is possibly TRBD1 (5 bases). V dropped 9 bases and J dropped 5 bases, with 10 bases sitting between them. Germline V gene lookup returns CDR1 LNHNV and CDR2 YYDKDF (reference sequence). The CDR3 extends over 11 amino acids. CDR3 loop: CATGVGETQYF. The CDR3 DNA reads as TGTGCCACAGGGGTGGGGGAGACCCAGTACTTC.

The gene calls are TRBV19 and TRBJ2-7, with TRBD1 matching over 9 bases. Germline CDR1 and CDR2: LNHDA and SQIVND (reference sequence). The CDR3 sequence is 13 residues long. The V gene end was trimmed by 7 bases and the J gene end by 4 bases; junction bases not matched to a gene: 5. This CDR3 reads CASMGQGPYEQYF. The CDR3 DNA is TGTGCCAGTATGGGACAGGGCCCTTACGAGCAGTACTTC.

The chain couples TRBV5-1 to TRBJ2-1; 14 nucleotides align to TRBD2. The CDR3 runs 15 residues. Germline values: CDR1 SGHRS, CDR2 YFSETQ. V gave up 3 bases and J gave up 8 bases; unmatched junction bases: 4. The CDR3 coding sequence is TGCGCCAGCAGCTCGGGACTAGCGGGAGATTATGAGCAGTTCTTC. It yields the protein CASSSGLAGDYEQFF.

The chain uses TRBV5-1 and TRBJ2-7, with 7 bases that match TRBD1. V was pared by 4 bases and J by 6 bases, with 7 bases of the junction left unmatched. Looked up from germline, CDR1 is SGHRS and CDR2 is YFSETQ. The CDR3 sequence is 13 residues long. The CDR3 is CASSGATGTEQYF. As DNA, the CDR3 is TGCGCCAGCAGCGGGGCGACAGGGACCGAGCAGTACTTC.

This sequence joins TRBV30 and TRBJ2-1; TRBD2 might be the D (5 bases). CDR3 length: 14 residues. Germline CDR1 and CDR2: GTSNPN and SVGIG (reference sequence). Trimming shortened V by 7 bases and J by 4 bases, and 17 bases separated the two germline ends. The DNA for the CDR3 is TGTGCCTCGGACTTTAGGGCCCAATACAATGAGCAGTTCTTC. This encodes CASDFRAQYNEQFF.

J is TRBJ2-7 and V is TRBV15; 7 bases are a match to TRBD1. The CDR3 sequence is 13 residues long. V lost 5 bases to trimming and J lost 2 bases; unmatched junction nucleotides: 3. The germline V gene has CDR1 LNHNV and CDR2 YYDKDF (reference sequence). The CDR3 nucleotides are TGTGCCACCAGCCCCGGGACAGCCTACGAGCAGTACTTC. Protein product: CATSPGTAYEQYF.

The rearrangement uses TRBV12-2 and TRBJ2-1; TRBD2 was called by the table and not checked on the DNA. TRBV12-2 is a documented pseudogene. The CDR3 contains 16 residues. The CDR3 region is CASRPRDYRSYNEQFF. CDR3 DNA sequence: TGTGCAAGTCGCCCCCGGGACTACCGCTCCTACAATGAGCAGTTCTTC.

The rearrangement links TRBV7-2 to TRBJ1-3, with D unclear. Germline lookup yields CDR1 SGHTA and CDR2 FQGNSA. CDR3 length equals 13 residues. The ends were cut back, 7 bases at V and 4 bases at J, with 11 bases in the middle. CDR3 DNA sequence: TGTGCCAGCACCTCATTCAGGGGAAACACCATATATTTT. It encodes CASTSFRGNTIYF.

This rearrangement joins TRBV6-6 to TRBJ2-3; 8 positions agree with TRBD2. The length of the CDR3 is 14 residues. V gave up 0 bases and J gave up 8 bases; unmatched junction bases: 4. The germline V gene has CDR1 MNHNY and CDR2 SVGAGI (reference sequence). CDR3 residues: CASSYSREAGTQYF. In DNA form, the CDR3 reads TGTGCCAGCAGTTACTCGCGGGAGGCCGGTACGCAGTATTTT.

The chain recombines TRBV30 with TRBJ1-2; D might be TRBD1 (5 bases). V lost 2 bases to trimming and J lost 3 bases, with 13 bases between them. Germline assignment: CDR1 GTSNPN and CDR2 SVGIG (reference sequence). The length of the CDR3 is 14 residues. The CDR3 here is CAWSLAGRYYGYTF. CDR3 nucleotide sequence: TGTGCCTGGAGTTTGGCAGGGCGGTACTATGGCTACACCTTC.

The chain uses TRBV20-1 and TRBJ1-1; D is unresolved. Germline CDR1 DFQATT, CDR2 SNEGSKA (reference sequence). This CDR3 comprises 11 residues. The CDR3 protein is CSPRENTEAFF. Here the CDR3 DNA reads TGCAGCCCCCGAGAGAACACTGAAGCTTTCTTT.